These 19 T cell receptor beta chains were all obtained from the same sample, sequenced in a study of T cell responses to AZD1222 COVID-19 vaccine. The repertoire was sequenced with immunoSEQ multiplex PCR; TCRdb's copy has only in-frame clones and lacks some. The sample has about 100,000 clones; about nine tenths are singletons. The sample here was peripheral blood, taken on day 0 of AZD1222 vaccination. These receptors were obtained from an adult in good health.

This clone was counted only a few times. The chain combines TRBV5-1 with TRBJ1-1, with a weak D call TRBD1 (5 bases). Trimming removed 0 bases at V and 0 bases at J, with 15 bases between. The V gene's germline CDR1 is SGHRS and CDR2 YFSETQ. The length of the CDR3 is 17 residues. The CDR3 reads CASSLAGTGAMNTEAFF. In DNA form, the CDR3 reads TGCGCCAGCAGCTTGGCCGGGACCGGGGCCATGAACACTGAAGCTTTCTTT.

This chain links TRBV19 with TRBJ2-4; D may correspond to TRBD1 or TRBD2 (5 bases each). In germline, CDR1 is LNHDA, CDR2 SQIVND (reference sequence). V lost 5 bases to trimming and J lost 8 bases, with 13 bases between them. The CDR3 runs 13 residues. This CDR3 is CASSAQRGHIQYF. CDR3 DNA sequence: TGTGCCAGTAGTGCCCAGAGGGGACACATTCAGTACTTC.

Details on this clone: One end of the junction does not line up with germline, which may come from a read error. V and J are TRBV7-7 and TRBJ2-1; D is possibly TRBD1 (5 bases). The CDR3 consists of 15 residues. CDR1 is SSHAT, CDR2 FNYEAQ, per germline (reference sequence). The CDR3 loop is CASSLDSGVFNEQFF. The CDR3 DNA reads TGTGCTAGCAGCTTAGACAGTGGTGTATTCAATGAGCAGTTCTTC.

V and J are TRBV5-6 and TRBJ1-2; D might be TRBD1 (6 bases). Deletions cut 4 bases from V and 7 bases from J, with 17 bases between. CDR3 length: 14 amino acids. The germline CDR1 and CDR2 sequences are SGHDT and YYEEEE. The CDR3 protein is CASSLSDRLSGYTF. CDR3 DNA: TGTGCCAGCAGCCTGTCGGACAGACTTTCTGGCTACACCTTC. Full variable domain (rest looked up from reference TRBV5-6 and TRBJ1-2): DAGVTQSPTHLIKTRGQQVTLRCSPKSGHDTVSWYQQALGQGPQFIFQYYEEEERQRGNFPDRFSGHQFPNYSSELNVNALLLGDSALYLCASSLSDRLSGYTFGSGTRLTVV.

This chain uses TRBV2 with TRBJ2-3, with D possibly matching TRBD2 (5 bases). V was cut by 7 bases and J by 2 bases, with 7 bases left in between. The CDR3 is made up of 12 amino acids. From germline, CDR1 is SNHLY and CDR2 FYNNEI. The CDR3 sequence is CASKTITDTQYF. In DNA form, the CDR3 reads TGTGCCAGCAAGACTATCACAGATACGCAGTATTTT.

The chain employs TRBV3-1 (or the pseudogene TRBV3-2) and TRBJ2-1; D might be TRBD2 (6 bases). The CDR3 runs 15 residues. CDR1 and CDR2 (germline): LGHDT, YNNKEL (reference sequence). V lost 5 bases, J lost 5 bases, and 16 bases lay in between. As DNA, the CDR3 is TGTGCCAGCAGCTTGGAGGGCATGGGACACAATGAGCAGTTCTTC. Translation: CASSLEGMGHNEQFF.

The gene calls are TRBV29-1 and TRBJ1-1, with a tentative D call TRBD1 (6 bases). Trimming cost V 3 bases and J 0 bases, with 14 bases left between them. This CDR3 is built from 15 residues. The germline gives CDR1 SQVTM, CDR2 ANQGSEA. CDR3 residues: CSVEAGGHMNTEAFF. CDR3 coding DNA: TGCAGCGTTGAGGCGGGGGGGCACATGAACACTGAAGCTTTCTTT.

The CDR3 loop reads CASSSLAGTGGTGELFF. The CDR3 DNA follows: TGTGCCAGCAGTTCCTTGGCCGGGACAGGGGGGACCGGGGAGCTGTTTTTT. V gene TRBV27 combines with J gene TRBJ2-2, with 11 bases that match TRBD1. There are 17 residues in the CDR3. Germline lookup yields CDR1 MNHEY and CDR2 SMNVEV (reference sequence). V gave up 4 bases and J gave up 5 bases; unmatched junction bases: 9.

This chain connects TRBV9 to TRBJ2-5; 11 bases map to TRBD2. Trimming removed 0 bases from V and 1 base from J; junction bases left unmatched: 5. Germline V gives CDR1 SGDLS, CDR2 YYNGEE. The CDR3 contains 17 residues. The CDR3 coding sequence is TGTGCCAGCAGCGTAGATCCGGGACTAGCGGTCCAAGAGACCCAGTACTTC. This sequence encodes CASSVDPGLAVQETQYF.

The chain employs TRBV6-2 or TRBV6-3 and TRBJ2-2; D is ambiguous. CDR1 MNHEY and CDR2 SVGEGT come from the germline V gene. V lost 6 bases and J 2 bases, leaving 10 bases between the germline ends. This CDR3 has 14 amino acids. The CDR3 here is CASSSFSNTGELFF. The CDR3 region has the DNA TGTGCCAGCAGCTCTTTTTCAAACACCGGGGAGCTGTTTTTT.

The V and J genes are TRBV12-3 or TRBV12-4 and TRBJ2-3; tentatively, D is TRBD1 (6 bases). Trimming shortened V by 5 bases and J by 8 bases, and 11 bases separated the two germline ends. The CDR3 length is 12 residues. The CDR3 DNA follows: TGTGCCAGCAGTCCGGACAGTGGTACGCAGTATTTT. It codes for CASSPDSGTQYF.

This CDR3 is CASSQDPGPRGGGYTF. The CDR3 region has the DNA TGCGCCAGCAGCCAAGACCCCGGTCCCCGAGGAGGTGGCTACACCTTC. V usage is TRBV4-1 and J usage is TRBJ1-2; D gene uncertain. From germline, CDR1 is MGHRA and CDR2 YSYEKL. V shed 0 bases and J shed 7 bases, with 18 bases lying between them. The length of the CDR3 is 16 residues.

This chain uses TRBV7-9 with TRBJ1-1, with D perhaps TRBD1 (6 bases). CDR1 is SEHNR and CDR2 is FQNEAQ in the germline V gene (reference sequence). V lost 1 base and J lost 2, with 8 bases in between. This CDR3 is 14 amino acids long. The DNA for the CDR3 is TGTGCCAGCAGCTTAGTGGGACACAACACTGAAGCTTTCTTT. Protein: CASSLVGHNTEAFF.

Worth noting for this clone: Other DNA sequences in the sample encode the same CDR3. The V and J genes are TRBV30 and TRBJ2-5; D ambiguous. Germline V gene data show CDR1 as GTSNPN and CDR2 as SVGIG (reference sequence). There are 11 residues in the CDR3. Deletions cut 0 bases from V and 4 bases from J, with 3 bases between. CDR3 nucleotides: TGTGCCTGGAGTGTAGGAGAGACCCAGTACTTC. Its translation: CAWSVGETQYF. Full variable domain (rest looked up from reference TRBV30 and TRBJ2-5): SQTIHQWPATLVQPVGSPLSLECTVEGTSNPNLYWYRQAAGRGLQLLFYSVGIGQISSEVPQNLSASRPQDRQFILSSKKLLLSDSGFYLCAWSVGETQYFGPGTRLLVL.

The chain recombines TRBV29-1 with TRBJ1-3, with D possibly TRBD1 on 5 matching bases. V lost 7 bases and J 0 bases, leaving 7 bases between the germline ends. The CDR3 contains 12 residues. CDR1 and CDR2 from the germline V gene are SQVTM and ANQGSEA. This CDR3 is CSADSSGNTIYF. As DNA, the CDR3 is TGCAGCGCCGACAGCTCTGGAAACACCATATATTTT.

The CDR3 region is CAWSLFRSDRGHGEQYF. The CDR3 DNA reads as TGTGCCTGGAGTTTGTTTCGCAGCGACAGGGGACATGGTGAGCAGTACTTC. V gene TRBV30 combines with J gene TRBJ2-7; 8 nucleotides agree with TRBD1. V shed 2 bases and J 7 bases; nucleotides not matched to a gene: 19. Germline CDR1 GTSNPN, CDR2 SVGIG (reference sequence). The CDR3 runs to 17 residues.

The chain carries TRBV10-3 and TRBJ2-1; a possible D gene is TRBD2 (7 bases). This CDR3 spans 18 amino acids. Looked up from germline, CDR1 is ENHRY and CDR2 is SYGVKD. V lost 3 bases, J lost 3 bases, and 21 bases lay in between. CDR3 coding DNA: TGTGCCATCAGTGATTACATGGGGGGGCGAGGGATCTACAATGAGCAGTTCTTC. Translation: CAISDYMGGRGIYNEQFF.

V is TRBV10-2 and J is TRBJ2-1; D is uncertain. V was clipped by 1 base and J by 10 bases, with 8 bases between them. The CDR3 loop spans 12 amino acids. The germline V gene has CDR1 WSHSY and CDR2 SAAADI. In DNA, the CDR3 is TGCGCCAGCAGTGAGTTCATGGGGGAGCAGTTCTTC. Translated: CASSEFMGEQFF.

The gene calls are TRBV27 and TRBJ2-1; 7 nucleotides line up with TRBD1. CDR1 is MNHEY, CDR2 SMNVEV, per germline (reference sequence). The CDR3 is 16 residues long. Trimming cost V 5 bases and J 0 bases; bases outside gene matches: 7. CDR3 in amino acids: CASSALGGSSYNEQFF. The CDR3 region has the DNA TGTGCCAGCAGTGCTCTAGGGGGCAGCTCCTACAATGAGCAGTTCTTC.